This TCR beta chain was captured by sequencing in a study of shared clonotypes between healthy human individuals. None of the donors, who were healthy HIV-negative adults, had recently had acute infections or vaccinations. Trimming cost V 0 bases and J 1 base, with 7 bases left between them. This CDR3 comprises 16 residues. From germline, CDR1 is SGHTA and CDR2 FQGTGA. The method was immunoSEQ multiplex PCR; TCRdb's version includes in-frame clones alone and lacks a portion of them. The sample yields fewer than 3 million clones, around 93% seen once. Sequences were obtained from naive CD4+ T cells from PBMCs. Subset of the sample: CD45RA+ positively selected. V is TRBV7-3 and J is TRBJ2-6; D gene uncertain. The receptor was derived from a young man in good health. Some clones in this sample may be carry-over from other donors' samples. The CDR3 loop is CASSLTGWSGANVLTF. The CDR3 region has the DNA TGTGCCAGCAGCTTAACGGGATGGTCTGGGGCCAACGTCCTGACTTTC.